This TCR beta chain is drawn from a study of T cell responses to AZD1222 COVID-19 vaccine. Findings and caveats of the study: The study found Spike-specific TCR breadth and depth rose after two AZD1222 doses.

This clone was detected only once. Its antigen is undetermined. This CDR3 is built from 18 residues. In germline, CDR1 is SGHDN, CDR2 FVKESK. Trimming took 7 bases from V and 0 from J; bases not matched to a gene: 10. Using immunoSEQ multiplex PCR, the repertoire was profiled, and TCRdb retains in-frame clones only, with some absent. Of some 94,000 clones listed, more than 90% are singletons. The TCR originated in an adult in good health. The sequenced sample was peripheral blood, obtained on day 0 of AZD1222 vaccination. The V gene is TRBV14, the J gene TRBJ2-3; 13 bases agree with TRBD2. The CDR3 sequence: CASNRRGLAGPSTDTQYF. CDR3 coding DNA: TGTGCCAGCAACCGGAGGGGACTAGCGGGGCCTAGCACAGATACGCAGTATTTT.